These T cell receptor beta chains were read from a single sample in a study of CD8+CD57+ T cells in acquired aplastic anemia. TCRdb ran MiXCR on the reads and lists one entry per CDR3 protein. The table includes 300,000 or so distinct CDR3 sequences, 50% to 70% detected once. The sample comprised sorted CD4+, CD8+, or CD8+CD57+ T cells (not recorded which) from PBMCs. The source is a human donor with severe aplastic anemia or a healthy control (not recorded which). Both conserved end residues are part of each CDR3. The D gene is left open where the match is weak. Where a row states a size, it is once, few, many or the class of an expanded clone; other rows omit it.

clone_size	d_call	v_call	j_call	cdr3_aa	cdr3_nt
-	TRBD2	TRBV2	TRBJ2-6	CASSGLAGGPSGANVLTF	TGTGCCAGCAGTGGTTTAGCGGGAGGGCCATCCGGGGCCAACGTCCTGACTTTC
-	TRBD1	TRBV7-9	TRBJ1-6	CASSLAGQGGSPLHF	TGTGCCAGCAGCTTGGCGGGACAGGGCGGCTCACCCCTCCACTTT
-	TRBD1	TRBV30	TRBJ1-6	CAWRGQGNGSPLHF	TGTGCCTGGAGGGGACAGGGGAACGGTTCACCCCTCCACTTT
-	-	TRBV24-1	TRBJ2-3	CATSDLDQTSADTQYF	TGTGCCACCAGTGATTTGGACCAAACCTCGGCAGATACGCAGTATTTT
-	-	TRBV29-1	TRBJ1-2	CSGGRMASSSYGYTF	TGCAGCGGGGGCAGGATGGCGTCCTCCTCCTATGGCTACACTTTC
-	TRBD2	TRBV11-2	TRBJ2-5	CASSPMGLAGEGETQYF	TGTGCCAGCAGCCCCATGGGACTAGCGGGGGAAGGAGAGACCCAGTACTTC
few	-	TRBV6-6	TRBJ2-1	CASKVGPGFSRSSYNEQFF	TGTGCCAGCAAGGTCGGGCCAGGGTTTTCCCGAAGCTCCTACAATGAGCAGTTCTTC
-	-	TRBV7-2	TRBJ2-3	CASSLTASTDTQYF	TGTGCCAGCAGCTTGACAGCTAGCACAGATACGCAGTATTTT
-	TRBD2	TRBV7-9	TRBJ2-7	CASSLVAGESSYEQYF	TGTGCCAGCAGCTTGGTAGCGGGAGAGTCATCCTACGAGCAGTACTTC
-	-	TRBV20-1	TRBJ1-1	CSARVPGRAVMNTEAFF	TGCAGTGCTAGAGTCCCGGGCAGGGCGGTAATGAACACTGAAGCTTTCTTT
-	-	TRBV7-9	TRBJ2-1	CASSRGLENEQFF	TGTGCCAGCAGCCGAGGCTTGGAAAATGAGCAGTTCTTC
-	-	TRBV7-6	TRBJ1-5	CASSPTGGNNQPQHF	TGTGCCAGCAGCCCGACGGGGGGCAACAATCAGCCCCAGCATTTT
-	-	TRBV7-3	TRBJ2-5	CASSLEAGAQETQYF	TGCGCCAGCAGCTTGGAGGCGGGGGCCCAAGAGACCCAGTACTTC
-	TRBD1	TRBV20-1	TRBJ2-5	CSARDKGQTGQTYRETQYF	TGCAGTGCTAGAGACAAGGGACAGACGGGACAGACGTACAGGGAGACCCAGTACTTC
many	-	TRBV25-1	TRBJ1-6	CASSRTENYNSPLHF	TGTGCCAGCAGTAGGACAGAGAACTATAATTCACCCCTCCACTTT
-	-	TRBV7-9	TRBJ1-2	CASSLNGGRGYTF	TGTGCCAGCAGCTTAAATGGGGGCCGTGGCTACACCTTC
-	-	TRBV18	TRBJ1-1	CASSPQGGTSEAFF	TGTGCCAGCTCACCACAGGGAGGGACGTCTGAAGCTTTCTTT
-	TRBD1	TRBV4-3	TRBJ2-3	CASSRRQGVLGTQYF	TGCGCCAGCAGCCGAAGACAGGGGGTTTTGGGTACGCAGTATTTT
-	-	TRBV29-1	TRBJ1-6	CSVLAYLAYNSPLHF	TGCAGCGTTCTAGCATATCTGGCCTATAATTCACCCCTCCACTTT
-	-	TRBV5-1	TRBJ1-2	CASSLGVANYGYTF	TGCGCCAGCAGCTTGGGGGTAGCTAACTATGGCTACACCTTC
-	-	TRBV12-3/TRBV12-4	TRBJ1-4	CASSLQGVSEKLFF	TGTGCCAGCAGTTTGCAAGGTGTTAGCGAAAAACTGTTTTTT
-	TRBD1	TRBV5-1	TRBJ2-2	CASSFWGPGTGNSGELFF	TGCGCCAGCAGCTTTTGGGGTCCCGGGACAGGGAATTCCGGGGAGCTGTTTTTT
-	-	TRBV7-6	TRBJ2-7	CASSPLDTFYEQYF	TGTGCCAGCAGCCCGCTTGACACGTTCTACGAGCAGTACTTC
many	-	TRBV4-1	TRBJ2-7	CASSQDSLWSLADYEQYF	TGCGCCAGCAGCCAAGACTCCCTCTGGTCCCTCGCCGACTACGAGCAGTACTTC
-	TRBD2	TRBV7-9	TRBJ2-5	CASRQRGRGNETQYF	TGTGCCAGCAGACAGCGGGGAAGGGGTAATGAGACCCAGTACTTC
medium-sized	-	TRBV19	TRBJ1-2	CASSHLPGPDNYGYTF	TGTGCCAGTAGCCATTTGCCCGGGCCTGATAACTATGGCTACACCTTC
-	-	TRBV7-2	TRBJ1-5	CASSVGQLLDQPQHF	TGTGCCAGCAGCGTCGGACAGCTACTTGATCAGCCCCAGCATTTT
many	-	TRBV5-1	TRBJ1-6	CASSLSRGQGSPLHF	TGCGCCAGCAGCTTGAGTCGGGGGCAGGGTTCACCCCTCCACTTT
-	-	TRBV9	TRBJ2-5	CASSVGSF	TGTGCCAGCAGCGTTGGGTCCTTT
many	TRBD1	TRBV19	TRBJ2-4	CASRGTGGNIQYF	TGTGCCAGTAGAGGGACAGGGGGTAACATTCAGTACTTC
-	TRBD2	TRBV7-2	TRBJ2-5	CASSSGRRLAEETQYF	TGTGCCAGCAGCTCAGGTCGTCGACTAGCGGAGGAGACCCAGTACTTC
many	-	TRBV29-1	TRBJ1-6	CSVVSPPGTLHF	TGCAGCGTTGTATCTCCCCCAGGAACCCTCCACTTT
many	-	TRBV24-1	TRBJ2-1	CATSENVDEQFF	TGTGCCACCAGTGAAAACGTGGATGAGCAGTTCTTC
-	-	TRBV30	TRBJ2-6	CAWAPWGATSSGANVLAF	TGTGCCTGGGCCCCCTGGGGAGCAACTAGCTCTGGGGCCAACGTCCTGGCTTTC
few	-	TRBV20-1	TRBJ2-1	CSAAYNEQFF	TGCAGTGCGGCTTACAATGAGCAGTTCTTC
-	-	TRBV29-1	TRBJ1-1	CSARTSGTEAFF	TGCAGCGCTAGGACTTCGGGGACTGAAGCTTTCTTT
many	TRBD1	TRBV5-1	TRBJ1-3	CASSSGQGSGNTIYF	TGCGCCAGCAGCTCCGGACAGGGCTCTGGAAACACCATATATTTT
few	-	TRBV10-3	TRBJ1-1	CAIRAANTEAFF	TGTGCCATCAGGGCAGCGAACACTGAAGCTTTCTTT
-	TRBD2	TRBV7-9	TRBJ2-5	CASSLGAGEGETQYF	TGTGCCAGCAGCTTAGGGGCGGGGGAAGGAGAGACCCAGTACTTC
-	TRBD1	TRBV20-1	TRBJ1-6	CSARVDRGTFWNSPLHF	TGCAGTGCTAGAGTAGACAGGGGAACGTTTTGGAATTCACCCCTCCACTTT
-	-	TRBV20-1	TRBJ2-1	CSARAPLEQFF	TGCAGTGCTAGAGCCCCTTTGGAGCAGTTCTTC
-	-	TRBV7-9	TRBJ2-5	CASSIREQETQYF	TGTGCCAGCAGCATTAGGGAACAAGAGACCCAGTACTTC
few	-	TRBV10-3	TRBJ1-3	CAISESAGSGNTIYF	TGTGCCATCAGTGAGTCTGCGGGCTCTGGAAACACCATATATTTT
-	-	TRBV5-6	TRBJ2-7	CASSESVLWGTEQYF	TGTGCCAGCAGTGAGTCGGTCCTCTGGGGAACCGAGCAGTACTTC
few	TRBD1	TRBV29-1	TRBJ1-1	CSGNRGPEAFF	TGCAGCGGCAACAGGGGACCTGAAGCTTTCTTT
many	-	TRBV18	TRBJ2-3	CASSPAGDTDTQYF	TGTGCCAGCTCACCTGCTGGAGACACAGATACGCAGTATTTT
-	-	TRBV5-1	TRBJ1-1	CASSPGTRGGGTEAFF	TGCGCCAGCAGCCCTGGAACTAGGGGAGGTGGCACTGAAGCTTTCTTT
many	-	TRBV14	TRBJ2-2	CASSQVAGVAGELFF	TGTGCCAGCAGCCAAGTAGCAGGGGTGGCCGGGGAGCTGTTTTTT
many	-	TRBV28	TRBJ2-7	CASSSKKTGYEQYF	TGTGCCAGCAGTTCAAAAAAGACAGGCTACGAGCAGTACTTC